This TCR beta chain was obtained from a study of identical twins. TCRdb reanalysed the 5' RACE reads using MiXCR and keeps one entry per CDR3 protein. Among fewer than 900,000 distinct CDR3 sequences listed, 15% to 20% were seen once. Study results and limitations: The degree of excess twin sharing was weaker in beta out-of-frame sequences.

In regard to this clonotype: Its target is unknown.

This CDR3 spans 12 amino acids. Between the trimmed V and J ends, which lost 6 bases and 4 bases, there was a span of 10 bases. In germline, CDR1 is SQVTM, CDR2 ANQGSEA. This same sample was also part of a study on T cells expressing NK-cell markers. From that second work: The authors derived TCR beta repertoires from sorted CD3+CD56+NKG2C+, CD3+CD56+NKG2C- and CD3+CD56-NKG2C+ T cells.

The J gene is TRBJ2-1, the V gene TRBV29-1, with a tentative D call TRBD2 (5 bases). The sample taken for sequencing was PBMCs. The receptor's source is a woman aged 18-35 years in good health. The CDR3 region is CSVTPGYNEQFF. CDR3 in DNA: TGCAGCGTCACGCCGGGGTACAATGAGCAGTTCTTC.